Sequencing of this T cell receptor beta chain was carried out in a study of cytomegalovirus exposure and HLA in healthy donors. Study-wide results and caveats: With later analysis, a missense DCLRE1C variant became linked to TCR beta V- and J-gene trimming. Through in vitro validation, three CMV-associated chains were shown to be specific for CMV antigens. Analysis performed later showed TCR beta chains linked to HLA being more clonally expanded than equally common others.

Vbeta (60) and Jbeta (13) primers were used in the PCR. Generated by immunoSEQ multiplex PCR, the TCRdb table keeps only in-frame clones and is missing some. The table lists around 99,000 clones, 65% to 85% of them singletons. J was trimmed by 6 bases and V by 4 bases; bases with no gene match: 3. Germline lookup yields CDR1 MNHEY and CDR2 SVGAGI. The length of the CDR3 is 12 residues. Worth noting for this clone: Its antigen is undetermined.

This receptor was obtained from a man between 18 and 29 years old in good health and CMV-seronegative. The sample was PBMCs. The V call is TRBV6-5, the J call TRBJ2-7; 7 nucleotides align to TRBD1. CDR3 in amino acids: CASSFTGVEQYF. The CDR3, as DNA: TGTGCCAGCAGTTTTACAGGGGTCGAGCAGTACTTC.